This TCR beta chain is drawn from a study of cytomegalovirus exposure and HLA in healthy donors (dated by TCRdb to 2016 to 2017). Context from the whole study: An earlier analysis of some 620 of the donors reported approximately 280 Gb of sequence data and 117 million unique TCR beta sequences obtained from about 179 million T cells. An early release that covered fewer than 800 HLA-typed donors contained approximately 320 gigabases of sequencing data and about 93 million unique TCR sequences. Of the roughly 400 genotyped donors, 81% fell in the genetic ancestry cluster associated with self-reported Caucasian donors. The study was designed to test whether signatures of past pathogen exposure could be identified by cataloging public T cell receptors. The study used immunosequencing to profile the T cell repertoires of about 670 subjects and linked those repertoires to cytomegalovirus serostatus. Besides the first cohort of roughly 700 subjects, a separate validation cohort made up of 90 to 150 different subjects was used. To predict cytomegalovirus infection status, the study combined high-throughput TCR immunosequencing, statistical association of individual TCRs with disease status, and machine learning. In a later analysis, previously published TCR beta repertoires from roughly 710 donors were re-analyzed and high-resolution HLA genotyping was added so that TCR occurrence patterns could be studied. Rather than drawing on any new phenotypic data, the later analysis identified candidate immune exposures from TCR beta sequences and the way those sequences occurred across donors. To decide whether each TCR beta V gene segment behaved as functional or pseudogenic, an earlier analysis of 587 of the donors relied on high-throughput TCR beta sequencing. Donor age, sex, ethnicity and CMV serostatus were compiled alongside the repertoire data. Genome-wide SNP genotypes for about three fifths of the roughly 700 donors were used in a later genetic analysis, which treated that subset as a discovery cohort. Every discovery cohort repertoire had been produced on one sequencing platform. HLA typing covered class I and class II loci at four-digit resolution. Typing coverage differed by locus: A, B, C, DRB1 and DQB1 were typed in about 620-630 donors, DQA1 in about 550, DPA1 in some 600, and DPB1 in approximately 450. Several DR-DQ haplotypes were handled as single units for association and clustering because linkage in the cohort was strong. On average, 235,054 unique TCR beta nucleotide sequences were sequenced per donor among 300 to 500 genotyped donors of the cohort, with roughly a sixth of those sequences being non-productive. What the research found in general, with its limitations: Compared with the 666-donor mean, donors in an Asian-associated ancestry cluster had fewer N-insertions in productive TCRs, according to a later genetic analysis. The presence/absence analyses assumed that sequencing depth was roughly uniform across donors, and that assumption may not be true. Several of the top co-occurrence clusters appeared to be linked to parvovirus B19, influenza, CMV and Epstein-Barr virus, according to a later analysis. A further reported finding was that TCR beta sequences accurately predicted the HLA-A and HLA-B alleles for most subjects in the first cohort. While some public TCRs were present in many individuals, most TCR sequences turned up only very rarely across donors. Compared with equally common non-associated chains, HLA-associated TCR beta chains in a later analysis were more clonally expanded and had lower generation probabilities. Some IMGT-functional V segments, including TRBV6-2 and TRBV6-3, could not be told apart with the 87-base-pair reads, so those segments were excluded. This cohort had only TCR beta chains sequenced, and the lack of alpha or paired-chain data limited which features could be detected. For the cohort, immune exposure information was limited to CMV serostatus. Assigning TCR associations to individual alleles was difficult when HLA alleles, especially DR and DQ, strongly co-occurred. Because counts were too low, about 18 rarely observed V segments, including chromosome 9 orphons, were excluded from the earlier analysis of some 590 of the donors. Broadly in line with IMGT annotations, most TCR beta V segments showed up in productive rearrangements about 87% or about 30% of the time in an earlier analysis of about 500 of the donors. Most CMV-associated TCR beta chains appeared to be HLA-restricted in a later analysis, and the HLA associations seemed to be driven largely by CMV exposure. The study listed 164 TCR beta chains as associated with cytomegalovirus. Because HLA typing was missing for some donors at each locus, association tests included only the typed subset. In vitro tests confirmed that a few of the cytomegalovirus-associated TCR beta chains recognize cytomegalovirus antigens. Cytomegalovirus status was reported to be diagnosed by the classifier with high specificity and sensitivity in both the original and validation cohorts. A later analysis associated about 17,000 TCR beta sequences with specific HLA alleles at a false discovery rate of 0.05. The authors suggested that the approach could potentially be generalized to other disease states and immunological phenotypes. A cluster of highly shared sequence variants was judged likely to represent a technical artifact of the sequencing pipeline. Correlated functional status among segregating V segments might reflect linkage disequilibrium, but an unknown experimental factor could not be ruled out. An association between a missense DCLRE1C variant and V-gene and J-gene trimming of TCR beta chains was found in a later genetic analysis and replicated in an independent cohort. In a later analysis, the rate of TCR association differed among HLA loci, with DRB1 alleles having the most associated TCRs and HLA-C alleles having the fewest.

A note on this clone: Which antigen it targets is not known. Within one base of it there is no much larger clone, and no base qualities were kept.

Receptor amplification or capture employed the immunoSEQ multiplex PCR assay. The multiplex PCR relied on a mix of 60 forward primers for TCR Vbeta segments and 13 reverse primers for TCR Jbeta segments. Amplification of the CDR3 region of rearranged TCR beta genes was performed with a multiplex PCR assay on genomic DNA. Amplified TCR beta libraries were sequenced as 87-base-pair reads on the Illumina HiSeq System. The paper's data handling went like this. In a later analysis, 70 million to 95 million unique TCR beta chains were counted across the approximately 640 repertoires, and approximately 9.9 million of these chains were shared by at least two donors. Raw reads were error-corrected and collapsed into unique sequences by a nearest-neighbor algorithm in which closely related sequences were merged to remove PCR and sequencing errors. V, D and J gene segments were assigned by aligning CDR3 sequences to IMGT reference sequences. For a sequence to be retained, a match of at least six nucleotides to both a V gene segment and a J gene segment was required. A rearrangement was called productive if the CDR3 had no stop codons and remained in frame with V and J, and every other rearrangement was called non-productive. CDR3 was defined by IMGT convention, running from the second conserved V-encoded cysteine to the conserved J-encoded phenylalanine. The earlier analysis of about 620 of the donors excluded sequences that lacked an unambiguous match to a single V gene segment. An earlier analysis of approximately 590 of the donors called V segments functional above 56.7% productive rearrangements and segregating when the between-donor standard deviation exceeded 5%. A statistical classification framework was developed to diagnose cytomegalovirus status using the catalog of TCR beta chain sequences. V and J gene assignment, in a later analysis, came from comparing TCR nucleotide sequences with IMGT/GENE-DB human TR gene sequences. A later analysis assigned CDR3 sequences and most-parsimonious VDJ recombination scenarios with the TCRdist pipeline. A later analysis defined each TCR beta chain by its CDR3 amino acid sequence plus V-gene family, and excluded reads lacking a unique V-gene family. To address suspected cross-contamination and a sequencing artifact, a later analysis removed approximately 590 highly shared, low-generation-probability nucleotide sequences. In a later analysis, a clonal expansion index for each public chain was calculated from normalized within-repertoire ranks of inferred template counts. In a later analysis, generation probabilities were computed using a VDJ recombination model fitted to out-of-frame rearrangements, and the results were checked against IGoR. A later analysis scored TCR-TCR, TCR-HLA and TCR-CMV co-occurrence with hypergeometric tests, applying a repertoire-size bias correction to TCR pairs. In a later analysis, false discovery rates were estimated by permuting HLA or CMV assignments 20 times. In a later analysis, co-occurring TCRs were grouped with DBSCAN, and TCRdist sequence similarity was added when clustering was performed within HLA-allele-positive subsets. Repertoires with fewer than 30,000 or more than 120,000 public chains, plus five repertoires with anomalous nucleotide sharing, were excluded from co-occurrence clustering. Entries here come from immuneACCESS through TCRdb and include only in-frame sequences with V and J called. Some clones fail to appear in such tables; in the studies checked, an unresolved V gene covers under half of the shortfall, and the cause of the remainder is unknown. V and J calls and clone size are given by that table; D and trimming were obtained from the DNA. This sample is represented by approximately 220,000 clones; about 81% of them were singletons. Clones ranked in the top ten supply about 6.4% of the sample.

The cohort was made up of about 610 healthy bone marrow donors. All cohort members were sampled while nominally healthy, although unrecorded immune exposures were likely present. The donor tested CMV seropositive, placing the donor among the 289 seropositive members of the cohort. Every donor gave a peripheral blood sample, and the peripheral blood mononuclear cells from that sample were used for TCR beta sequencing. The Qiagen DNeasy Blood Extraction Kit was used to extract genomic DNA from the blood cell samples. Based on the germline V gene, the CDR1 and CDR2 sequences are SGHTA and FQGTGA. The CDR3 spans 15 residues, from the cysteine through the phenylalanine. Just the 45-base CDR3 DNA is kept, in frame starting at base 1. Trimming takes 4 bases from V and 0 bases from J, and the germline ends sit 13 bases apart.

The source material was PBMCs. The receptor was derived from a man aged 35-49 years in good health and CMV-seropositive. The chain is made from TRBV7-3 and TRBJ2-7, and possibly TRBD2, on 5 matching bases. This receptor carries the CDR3 CASSSMPGISYEQYF. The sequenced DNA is TGTGCCAGCAGCTCCATGCCGGGGATCTCCTACGAGCAGTACTTC.